What follows are 14 T cell receptor beta chains derived from one specimen sequenced in a study of blood T cell repertoires in COVID-19. Sequencing used immunoSEQ multiplex PCR; TCRdb keeps in-frame clones, though not all of them. The table records fewer than 250,000 clones, approximately 86% of them present only once. The sample consisted of peripheral blood. The receptors here all came from a woman aged 55-70 years with active or convalescent COVID-19.

Concerning this clone: The identical CDR3 is also encoded by other nucleotide sequences in the sample. In DNA, the CDR3 is TGTGCCAGCAGCTTAGGGCTAGCGGGGGCCTCCTACGAGCAGTACTTC. It yields the protein CASSLGLAGASYEQYF. The chain carries TRBV11-2 and TRBJ2-7; 10 nucleotides align to TRBD2. This CDR3 comprises 16 residues. The germline V gene encodes CDR1 SGHAT and CDR2 FQNNGV. Trimming removed 1 base from V and 0 bases from J; junction bases left unmatched: 3.

The V call is TRBV7-9, the J call TRBJ2-7; D not certain. V was clipped by 5 bases and J by 3 bases, with 11 bases between them. CDR1 is SEHNR, CDR2 FQNEAQ, per germline (reference sequence). The CDR3 has 13 residues. Written as DNA, the CDR3 is TGTGCCAGCAGCCCTACTGGAGACTACGAGCAGTACGTC. It specifies CASSPTGDYEQYV.

This chain links TRBV19 with TRBJ1-2; tentatively, D is TRBD1 (6 bases). The CDR3 has 14 residues. CDR1 and CDR2 (germline): LNHDA, SQIVND (reference sequence). Trimming pared 1 base from V and 10 bases from J, leaving 16 bases between. The DNA of the CDR3 is TGTGCCAGTAGTATAGTGGGGACAAGGGGAGACTACACCTTC. Its translation is CASSIVGTRGDYTF.

This chain links TRBV19 with TRBJ1-5; D gene unclear. Trimming left V 10 bases short and J 5 bases short, with 15 bases between. CDR3 length: 13 amino acids. Germline CDR1 LNHDA, CDR2 SQIVND (reference sequence). Here the CDR3 DNA reads TGTGCCACCGCGGGGTCAGTTGATCAGCCCCAGCATTTT. Translated: CATAGSVDQPQHF.

J is TRBJ2-5 and V is TRBV3-1 (or the pseudogene TRBV3-2); TRBD2 agrees at 10 bases. The J segment lost 5 bases and the V segment lost 0 bases, leaving 6 bases of the junction unmatched. CDR1 and CDR2 (germline): LGHDT, YNNKEL (reference sequence). The CDR3 is made up of 16 amino acids. CDR3 sequence (DNA): TGTGCCAGCAGCCAAGACCTTAGCGGGGGGCTGGAGACCCAGTACTTC. Its translation: CASSQDLSGGLETQYF.

V gene TRBV11-3 combines with J gene TRBJ2-7; TRBD1 is a possible D gene (6 bases). The length of the CDR3 is 14 residues. The V and J ends lost 2 bases and 5 bases respectively, with 13 bases between them. Germline V lookup: CDR1 SGHNT, CDR2 YENEEA. The CDR3 loop reads CASSLIAGAHEQYF. CDR3 bases: TGTGCCAGCAGCTTAATAGCAGGGGCCCACGAGCAGTACTTC.

The chain employs TRBV11-2 and TRBJ2-7; D may be TRBD2 (8 bases). V shed 5 bases and J shed 1 base, with 24 bases lying between them. The germline V gene has CDR1 SGHAT and CDR2 FQNNGV. The CDR3 extends over 18 amino acids. CDR3 sequence: CASSPRGGSGSGSYEQYF. For the CDR3, the DNA is TGTGCCAGCAGCCCCAGGGGGGGGAGCGGGAGTGGATCCTACGAGCAGTACTTC.

Notes on this clone: Other DNA variants within this sample encode the same CDR3. The genes are TRBV5-1 and TRBJ1-1; D gene unclear. V was clipped by 0 bases and J by 6 bases, with 9 bases between them. The CDR3 sequence is 13 residues long. Germline lookup yields CDR1 SGHRS and CDR2 YFSETQ. The CDR3 sequence: CASSLGGLAEAFF. In DNA form, the CDR3 reads TGCGCCAGCAGCTTGGGAGGTCTCGCTGAAGCTTTCTTT.

V gene TRBV5-1 combines with J gene TRBJ2-2, with D possibly being TRBD1 (7 bases). Trimming removed 4 bases at V and 2 bases at J, with 21 bases between. Germline CDR1 reads SGHRS; CDR2 reads YFSETQ. CDR3 length equals 18 residues. The DNA of the CDR3 is TGCGCCAGCAGCCGGGGGACAGTACAAGACTTAAACACCGGGGAGCTGTTTTTT. Protein: CASSRGTVQDLNTGELFF. The full variable domain, completed using reference TRBV5-1 and TRBJ2-2, is KAGVTQTPRYLIKTRGQQVTLSCSPISGHRSVSWYQQTPGQGLQFLFEYFSETQRNKGNFPGRFSGRQFSNSRSEMNVSTLELGDSALYLCASSRGTVQDLNTGELFFGEGSRLTVL.

The chain employs TRBV2 and TRBJ2-7; 8 positions match TRBD1. The V gene end was trimmed by 5 bases and the J gene end by 3 bases; junction bases not matched to a gene: 6. Germline V gives CDR1 SNHLY, CDR2 FYNNEI. The CDR3 length is 14 residues. CDR3 DNA: TGTGCCAGCAGTTATATACAGGGGGTCTACGAGCAGTACGTC. It is translated as CASSYIQGVYEQYV.

The chain links TRBV2 to TRBJ1-5, with a possible D match to TRBD1 (6 bases). This CDR3 is built from 15 residues. Germline V gene sequence: CDR1 SNHLY, CDR2 FYNNEI. Trimming removed 4 bases from V and 3 bases from J, with 13 bases in between. The CDR3 DNA is TGTGCCAGCAGTGTTGAGACAGGACCCAATCAGCCCCAGCATTTT. It encodes CASSVETGPNQPQHF.

The chain links TRBV2 to TRBJ1-3, with D uncertain. CDR1 is SNHLY and CDR2 is FYNNEI in the germline V gene. Trimming stripped 8 bases from V and 5 bases from J, with 4 bases between. The CDR3 spans 10 residues. This CDR3 is CASGRNTIYF. In nucleotides, the CDR3 is TGTGCCAGCGGCAGAAACACCATATATTTT.

The gene calls are TRBV6-4 and TRBJ2-1, with TRBD2 identical over 7 bases. The CDR3 loop spans 14 amino acids. Germline V gene sequence: CDR1 MRHNA, CDR2 SNTAGT. V lost 10 bases to trimming and J lost 3 bases; unmatched junction nucleotides: 9. Here the CDR3 reads CATKVERDYNEQFF. CDR3 sequence (DNA): TGTGCCACCAAGGTGGAGCGGGACTACAATGAGCAGTTCTTC.

V is TRBV28 and J is TRBJ2-3; a possible D gene is TRBD2 (6 bases). The CDR3 contains 14 residues. Germline V gives CDR1 MDHEN, CDR2 SYDVKM. Trimming removed 3 bases from V and 6 bases from J, with 13 bases in between. The CDR3 reads CASSFGLAHDTQYF. The CDR3 nucleotides read TGTGCCAGCAGTTTCGGGCTAGCGCACGATACGCAGTATTTT.